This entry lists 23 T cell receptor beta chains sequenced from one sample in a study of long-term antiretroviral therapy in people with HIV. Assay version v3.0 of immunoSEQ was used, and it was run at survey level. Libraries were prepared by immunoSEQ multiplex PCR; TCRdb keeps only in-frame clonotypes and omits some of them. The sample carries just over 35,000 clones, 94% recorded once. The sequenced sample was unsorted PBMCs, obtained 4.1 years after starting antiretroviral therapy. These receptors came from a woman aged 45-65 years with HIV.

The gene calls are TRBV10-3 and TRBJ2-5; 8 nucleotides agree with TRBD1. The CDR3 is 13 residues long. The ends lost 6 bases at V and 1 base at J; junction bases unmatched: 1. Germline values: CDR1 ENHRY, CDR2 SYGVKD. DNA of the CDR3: TGTGCCATCAGGGACAGGGCCCAAGAGACCCAGTACTTC. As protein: CAIRDRAQETQYF.

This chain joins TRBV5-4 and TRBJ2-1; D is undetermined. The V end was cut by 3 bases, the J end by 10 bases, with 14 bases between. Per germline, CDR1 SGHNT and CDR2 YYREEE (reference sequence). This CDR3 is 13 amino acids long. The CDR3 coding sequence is TGTGCCAGCAGCTCACCCAGGAGTTTAGAGCAGTTCTTC. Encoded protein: CASSSPRSLEQFF.

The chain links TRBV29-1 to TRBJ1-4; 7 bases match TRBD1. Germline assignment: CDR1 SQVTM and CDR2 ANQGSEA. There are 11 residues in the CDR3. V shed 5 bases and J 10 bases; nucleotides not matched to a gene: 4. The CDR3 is CSVYRGGKLFF. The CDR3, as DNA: TGCAGCGTTTACAGGGGAGGAAAACTGTTTTTT.

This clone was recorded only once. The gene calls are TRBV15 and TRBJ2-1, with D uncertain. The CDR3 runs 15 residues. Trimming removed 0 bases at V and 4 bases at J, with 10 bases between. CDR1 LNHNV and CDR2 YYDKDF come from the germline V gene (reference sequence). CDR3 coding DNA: TGTGCCACCAGCAGAGATCAAGGGCCTTACAATGAGCAGTTCTTC. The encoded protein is CATSRDQGPYNEQFF.

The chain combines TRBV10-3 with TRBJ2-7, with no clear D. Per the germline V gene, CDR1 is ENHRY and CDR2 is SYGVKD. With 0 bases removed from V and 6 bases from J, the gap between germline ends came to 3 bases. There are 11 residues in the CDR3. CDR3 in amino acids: CAISESAEQYF. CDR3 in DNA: TGTGCCATCAGTGAGTCGGCCGAGCAGTACTTC.

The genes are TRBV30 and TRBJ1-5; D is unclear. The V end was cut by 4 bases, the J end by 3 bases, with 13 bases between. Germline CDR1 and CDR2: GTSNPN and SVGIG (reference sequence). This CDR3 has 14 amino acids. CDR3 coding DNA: TGTGCCTGGAATGCGGACCGACCCAATCAGCCCCAGCATTTT. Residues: CAWNADRPNQPQHF. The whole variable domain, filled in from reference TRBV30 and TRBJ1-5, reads SQTIHQWPATLVQPVGSPLSLECTVEGTSNPNLYWYRQAAGRGLQLLFYSVGIGQISSEVPQNLSASRPQDRQFILSSKKLLLSDSGFYLCAWNADRPNQPQHFGDGTRLSIL.

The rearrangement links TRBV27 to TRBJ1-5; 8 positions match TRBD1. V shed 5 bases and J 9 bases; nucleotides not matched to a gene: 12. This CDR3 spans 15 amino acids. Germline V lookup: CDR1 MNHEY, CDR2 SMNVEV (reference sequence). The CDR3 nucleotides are TGTGCCAGCAGTCGGATTACAGGGGGAGTATGGCCCCAGCATTTT. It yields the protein CASSRITGGVWPQHF.

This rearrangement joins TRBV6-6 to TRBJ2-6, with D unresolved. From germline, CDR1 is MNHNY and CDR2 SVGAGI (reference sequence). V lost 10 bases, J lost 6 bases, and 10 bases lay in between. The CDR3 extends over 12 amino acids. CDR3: CATATKANVLTF. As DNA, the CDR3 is TGTGCCACCGCGACGAAGGCCAACGTCCTGACTTTC.

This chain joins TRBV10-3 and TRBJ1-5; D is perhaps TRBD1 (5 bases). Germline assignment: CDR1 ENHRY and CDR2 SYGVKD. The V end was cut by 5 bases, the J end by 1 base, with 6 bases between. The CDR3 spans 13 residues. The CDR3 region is CAISRDSNQPQHF. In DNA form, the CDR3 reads TGTGCCATCAGTCGGGACAGCAATCAGCCCCAGCATTTT.

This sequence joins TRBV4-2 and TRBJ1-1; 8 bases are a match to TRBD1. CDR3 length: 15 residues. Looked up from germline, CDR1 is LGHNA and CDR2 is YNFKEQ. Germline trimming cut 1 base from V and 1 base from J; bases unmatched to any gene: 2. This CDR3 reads CASSQAQGANTEAFF. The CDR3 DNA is TGTGCCAGCAGCCAAGCGCAGGGGGCGAACACTGAAGCTTTCTTT.

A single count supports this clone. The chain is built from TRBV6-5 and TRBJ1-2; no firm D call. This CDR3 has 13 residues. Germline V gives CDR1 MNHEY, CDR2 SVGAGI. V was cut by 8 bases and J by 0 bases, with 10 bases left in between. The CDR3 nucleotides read TGTGCCAGCCGTACAGAAACTAACTATGGCTACACCTTC. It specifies CASRTETNYGYTF.

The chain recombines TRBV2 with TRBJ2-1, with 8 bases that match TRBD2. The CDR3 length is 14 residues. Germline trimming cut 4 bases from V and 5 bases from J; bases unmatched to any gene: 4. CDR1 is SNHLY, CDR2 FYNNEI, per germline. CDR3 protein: CASSVRGAHNEQFF. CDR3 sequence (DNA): TGTGCCAGCAGTGTGCGGGGGGCCCACAATGAGCAGTTCTTC.

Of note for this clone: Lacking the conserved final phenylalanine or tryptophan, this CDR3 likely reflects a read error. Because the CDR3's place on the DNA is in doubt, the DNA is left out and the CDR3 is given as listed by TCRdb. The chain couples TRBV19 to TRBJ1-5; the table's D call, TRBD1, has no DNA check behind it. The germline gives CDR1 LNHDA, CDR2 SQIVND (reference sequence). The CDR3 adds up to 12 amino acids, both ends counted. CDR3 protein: CASSISRQGHGL.

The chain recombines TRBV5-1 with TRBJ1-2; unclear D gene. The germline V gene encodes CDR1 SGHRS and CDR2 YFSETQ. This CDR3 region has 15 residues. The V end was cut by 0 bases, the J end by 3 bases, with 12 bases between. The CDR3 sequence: CASSLDLGFDYGYTF. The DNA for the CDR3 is TGCGCCAGCAGCTTGGATCTAGGGTTCGACTATGGCTACACCTTC.

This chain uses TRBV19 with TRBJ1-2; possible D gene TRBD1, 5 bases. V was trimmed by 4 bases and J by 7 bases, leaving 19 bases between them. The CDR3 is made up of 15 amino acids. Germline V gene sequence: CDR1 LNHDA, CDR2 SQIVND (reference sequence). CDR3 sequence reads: CASSTSGGIDSGYTF. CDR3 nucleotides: TGTGCCAGTAGTACCTCCGGGGGGATCGATAGTGGCTACACCTTC.

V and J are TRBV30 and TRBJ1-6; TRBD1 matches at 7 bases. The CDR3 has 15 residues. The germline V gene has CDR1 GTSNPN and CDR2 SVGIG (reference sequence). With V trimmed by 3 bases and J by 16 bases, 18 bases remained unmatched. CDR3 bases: TGTGCCTGGAGCGAAGCCTCAGGGGGGCGAAGTCCTCTCCACTTT. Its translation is CAWSEASGGRSPLHF.

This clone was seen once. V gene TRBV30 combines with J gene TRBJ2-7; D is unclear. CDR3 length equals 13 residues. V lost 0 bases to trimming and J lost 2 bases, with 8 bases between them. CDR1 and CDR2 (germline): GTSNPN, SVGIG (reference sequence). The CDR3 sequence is CAWSVESPYEQYF. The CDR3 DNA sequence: TGTGCCTGGAGTGTGGAATCTCCCTACGAGCAGTACTTC.

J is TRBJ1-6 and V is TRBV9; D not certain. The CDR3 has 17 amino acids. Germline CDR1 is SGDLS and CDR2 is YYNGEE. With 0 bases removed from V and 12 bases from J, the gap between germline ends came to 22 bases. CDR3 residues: CASSVAMSAPGKLPLHF. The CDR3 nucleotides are TGTGCCAGCAGCGTAGCAATGTCCGCGCCGGGGAAGTTACCCCTCCACTTT.

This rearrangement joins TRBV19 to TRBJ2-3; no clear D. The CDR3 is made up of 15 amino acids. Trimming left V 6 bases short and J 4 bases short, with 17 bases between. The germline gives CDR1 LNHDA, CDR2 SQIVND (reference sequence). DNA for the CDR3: TGTGCCAGTAGGGCGGCAGGCGGTATCGCAGATACGCAGTATTTT. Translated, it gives CASRAAGGIADTQYF.

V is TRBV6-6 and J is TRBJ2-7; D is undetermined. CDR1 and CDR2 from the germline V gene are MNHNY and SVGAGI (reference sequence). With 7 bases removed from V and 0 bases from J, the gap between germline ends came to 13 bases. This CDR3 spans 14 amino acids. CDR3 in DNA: TGTGCCAGCAATCCGCGCCCGGGCTCCTACGAGCAGTACTTC. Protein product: CASNPRPGSYEQYF.

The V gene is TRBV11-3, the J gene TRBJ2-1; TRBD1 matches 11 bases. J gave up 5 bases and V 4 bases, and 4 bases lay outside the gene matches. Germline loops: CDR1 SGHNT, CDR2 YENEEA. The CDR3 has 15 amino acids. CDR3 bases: TGTGCCAGCAGCTCCCGGACAGGGGGCGACAATGAGCAGTTCTTC. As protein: CASSSRTGGDNEQFF.

In DNA form, the CDR3 reads TGTGCCAGCAGCTTTAAGGCCTTGAACACTGAAGCTTTCTTT. Translation gives CASSFKALNTEAFF. The chain employs TRBV7-2 and TRBJ1-1; D remains ambiguous. Trimming removed 3 bases from V and 0 bases from J, with 8 bases in between. Germline CDR1 is SGHTA and CDR2 is FQGNSA. The CDR3 spans 14 residues. Variable domain in full (rest from reference TRBV7-2 and TRBJ1-1): GAGVSQSPSNKVTEKGKDVELRCDPISGHTALYWYRQSLGQGLEFLIYFQGNSAPDKSGLPSDRFSAERTGGSVSTLTIQRTQQEDSAVYLCASSFKALNTEAFFGQGTRLTVV.

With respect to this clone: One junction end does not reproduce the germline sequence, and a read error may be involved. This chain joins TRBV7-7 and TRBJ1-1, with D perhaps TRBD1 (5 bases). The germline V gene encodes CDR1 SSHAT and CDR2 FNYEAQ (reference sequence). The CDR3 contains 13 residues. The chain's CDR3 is CASSSGQNTEAFF. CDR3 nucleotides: TGTGCTAGCAGCTCAGGACAGAACACTGAAGCTTTCTTT.